What follows are 8 T cell receptor beta chains derived from one specimen sequenced in a study of T cells in Graves' hyperthyroidism and ophthalmopathy (dated by TCRdb to the late 2010s). Library construction relied on multiplex PCR. Reads for this sample came from an Illumina HiSeq 2000. TCR beta CDR3 regions were amplified from RNA transcripts. A first-round RT-PCR of the TCR CDR3 used the HTBI primer set with the Qiagen OneStep RT-PCR kit. Starting from the raw public reads, TCRdb applied fastp trimming at Q25, assembled clones with MiXCR and retained in-frame beta chains. Rows with one shared CDR3 protein collapse into an entry with the most common genes and DNA. The sample data list over 300,000 distinct CDR3 sequences, and about 15% of these were observed just once. Jointly, the top ten make up approximately 10% of the sample. The sequencing sample was made of blood. Source of these receptors: a woman aged 55 to 70 with Graves' hyperthyroidism.

In its sample, this clonotype was seen many times. The chain uses TRBV7-9 and TRBJ2-7, with 9 nucleotides matching TRBD2. The CDR3 is 16 residues long. Germline loops: CDR1 SEHNR, CDR2 FQNEAQ (reference sequence). V gave up 6 bases and J gave up 4 bases; unmatched junction bases: 13. The CDR3 DNA is TGTGCCAGCAGTCATAAAACGGGGACTAGCTGGTACGAGCAGTACTTC. Translation: CASSHKTGTSWYEQYF.

This clonotype was found a few times. The chain recombines TRBV5-1 with TRBJ2-1; 8 positions agree with TRBD2. Per germline, CDR1 SGHRS and CDR2 YFSETQ. The J segment lost 6 bases and the V segment lost 3 bases, leaving 5 bases of the junction unmatched. CDR3 length: 14 residues. CDR3: CASSYGRAFNEQFF. The CDR3 DNA reads TGCGCCAGCAGCTACGGGAGGGCCTTCAATGAGCAGTTCTTC.

At least ten counts were recorded for this clonotype. V gene TRBV30 combines with J gene TRBJ2-1; TRBD2 matches at 8 bases. Germline V gene data show CDR1 as GTSNPN and CDR2 as SVGIG (reference sequence). This CDR3 spans 15 amino acids. The ends lost 4 bases at V and 3 bases at J; junction bases unmatched: 8. The CDR3 coding sequence is TGTGCCTGGAACCGGGGACTAGTAGGCTACAATGAGCAGTTCTTC. Protein sequence: CAWNRGLVGYNEQFF.

This chain links TRBV7-9 with TRBJ1-1; D remains ambiguous. With 2 bases removed from V and 1 base from J, the gap between germline ends came to 17 bases. The CDR3 is made up of 17 amino acids. Germline assignment: CDR1 SEHNR and CDR2 FQNEAQ (reference sequence). CDR3 nucleotides: TGTGCCAGCAGCTTAAGTTTTCGTAATCCTACGAACACTGAAGCTTTCTTT. It is translated as CASSLSFRNPTNTEAFF. The variable domain in full, completed from reference TRBV7-9 and TRBJ1-1, reads DTGVSQNPRHKITKRGQNVTFRCDPISEHNRLYWYRQTLGQGPEFLTYFQNEAQLEKSRLLSDRFSAERPKGSFSTLEIQRTEQGDSAMYLCASSLSFRNPTNTEAFFGQGTRLTVV.

This clonotype was counted ten times or more. This rearrangement joins TRBV30 to TRBJ1-2; maybe TRBD1 (5 bases). Germline V CDR1 and CDR2: GTSNPN, SVGIG (reference sequence). V lost 0 bases to trimming and J lost 7 bases, with 12 bases between them. The CDR3 consists of 13 residues. CDR3 coding DNA: TGTGCCTGGAGTGTACGCCAGGGCGGTGGCTACACCTTC. The encoded protein is CAWSVRQGGGYTF.

This clonotype was detected ten times or more. The genes are TRBV5-1 and TRBJ2-2; TRBD2 is a possible D gene (5 bases). CDR1 SGHRS and CDR2 YFSETQ come from the germline V gene. This CDR3 comprises 16 residues. V lost 3 bases and J lost 4, with 16 bases in between. Written as DNA, the CDR3 is TGCGCCAGCAGCTCCGGAAGCGGAGCATCCACCGGGGAGCTGTTTTTT. This gives the protein CASSSGSGASTGELFF.

This clonotype was seen ten or more times. V gene TRBV19 combines with J gene TRBJ2-5; D is uncertain. The length of the CDR3 is 14 residues. CDR1 LNHDA and CDR2 SQIVND come from the germline V gene (reference sequence). V was cut by 5 bases and J by 2 bases, with 12 bases left in between. As DNA, the CDR3 is TGTGCCAGTAGTCGGCTGGAATTGCAAGAGACCCAGTACTTC. Protein: CASSRLELQETQYF.

The rearrangement links TRBV10-3 to TRBJ1-2, with 8 bases that match TRBD1. Germline CDR1 ENHRY, CDR2 SYGVKD. V lost 7 bases to trimming and J lost 1 base; unmatched junction nucleotides: 5. The CDR3 spans 14 residues. CDR3 in DNA: TGTGCCATCACTGGACAGGGCTTTAACTATGGCTACACCTTC. Its translation is CAITGQGFNYGYTF.